Sequencing of this T cell receptor beta chain was carried out in a study of blood T cell repertoires in COVID-19. In the original workflow: How many nucleated cells were present was estimated from reference gene primer amplification. Sequencing was performed with immunoSEQ multiplex PCR; in TCRdb, only in-frame clones are kept and a portion is missing. That table furnishes V, J and clone size, whereas the DNA furnished D and trimming. The sample gives 60,000 or so clones, 78% of which show up once; 25% is in the top ten. This clone was detected once. Germline loops: CDR1 KGHDR, CDR2 SFDVKD. Trimming removed 3 bases from V and 3 bases from J; junction bases left unmatched: 16. The CDR3 length is 20 residues.

Sequencing was performed on peripheral blood. The receptor comes from a human donor in a cohort sampled during active COVID-19. V and J are TRBV24-1 and TRBJ2-2; 9 bases fit TRBD2. In nucleotides, the CDR3 is TGTGCCACCAGTGATCCGCCGTGGGTAGCGGGAGCTGATTACACCGGGGAGCTGTTTTTT. Translated: CATSDPPWVAGADYTGELFF.